The clone carrying this T cell receptor beta chain was seen ten or more times. TCRdb analysed the 5' RACE reads with MiXCR anew, one entry per CDR3 protein. This repertoire shows about 300,000 distinct CDR3 sequences, approximately 10% found once; its top ten account for around 3.3%. The CDR3 is 14 amino acids. Germline values: CDR1 LGHNA, CDR2 YNFKEQ. V shed 4 bases and J 3 bases; nucleotides not matched to a gene: 5. The sample originates from a study of T cells after yellow fever vaccination. The sequence came from a man in his late teens or twenties who received the YFV17D yellow fever vaccine. The specimen was CD4+ T cells sorted from PBMCs, collected 5 days after the yellow fever booster vaccination. This chain uses TRBV4-2 with TRBJ2-5; 7 nucleotides match TRBD2. This CDR3 is CASSPGRGEETQYF. CDR3 DNA sequence: TGTGCCAGCAGCCCCGGACGGGGGGAAGAGACCCAGTACTTC.